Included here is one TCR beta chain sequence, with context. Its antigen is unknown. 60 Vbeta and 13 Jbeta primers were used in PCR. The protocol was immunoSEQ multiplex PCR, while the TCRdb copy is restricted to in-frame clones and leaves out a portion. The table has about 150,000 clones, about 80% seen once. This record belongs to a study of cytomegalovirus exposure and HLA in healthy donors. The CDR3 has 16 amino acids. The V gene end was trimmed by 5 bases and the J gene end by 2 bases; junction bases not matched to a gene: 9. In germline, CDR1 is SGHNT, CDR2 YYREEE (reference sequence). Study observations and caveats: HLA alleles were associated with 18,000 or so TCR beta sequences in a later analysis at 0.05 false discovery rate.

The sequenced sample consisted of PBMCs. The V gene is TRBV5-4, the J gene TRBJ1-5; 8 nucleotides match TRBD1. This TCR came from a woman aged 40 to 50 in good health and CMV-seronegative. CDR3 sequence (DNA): TGTGCCAGCAGTTGGACAGGGAACCGCGGCAATCAGCCCCAGCATTTT. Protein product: CASSWTGNRGNQPQHF.